The sequence of this TCR beta chain was determined in a study of T cell changes during pregnancy in multiple sclerosis. Germline V gene sequence: CDR1 SEHNR, CDR2 FQNEAQ (reference sequence). The CDR3 length is 19 residues. Losses at the gene ends were 5 bases for V and 2 bases for J; bases not matched to a gene: 15. Only in-frame clones appear in the TCRdb table, and some are missing; sequencing was by immunoSEQ multiplex PCR. Of about 40,000 clones listed, approximately 92% are singletons. Sequenced material: CD4+ T cells from peripheral blood mononuclear cells, taken in the third trimester of pregnancy. The chain employs TRBV7-9 and TRBJ2-3; TRBD2 aligns across 11 bases. This TCR was recovered from a female donor with multiple sclerosis, enrolled in a pregnancy study. The CDR3, as DNA: TGTGCCAGCAGCCCCGCTGTAGGTTTAGCGGGAGGGGCCACAGATACGCAGTATTTT. Its translation: CASSPAVGLAGGATDTQYF.